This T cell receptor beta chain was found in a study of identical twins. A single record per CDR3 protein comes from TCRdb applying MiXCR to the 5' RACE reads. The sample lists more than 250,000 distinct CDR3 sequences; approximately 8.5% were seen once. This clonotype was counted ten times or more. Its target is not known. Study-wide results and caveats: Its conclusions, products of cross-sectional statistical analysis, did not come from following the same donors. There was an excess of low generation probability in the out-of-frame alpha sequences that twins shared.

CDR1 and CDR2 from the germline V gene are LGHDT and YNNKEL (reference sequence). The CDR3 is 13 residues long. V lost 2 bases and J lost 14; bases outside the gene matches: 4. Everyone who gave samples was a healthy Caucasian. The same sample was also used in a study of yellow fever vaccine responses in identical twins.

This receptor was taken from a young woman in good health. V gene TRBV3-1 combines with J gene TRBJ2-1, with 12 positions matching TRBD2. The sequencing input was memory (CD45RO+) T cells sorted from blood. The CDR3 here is CASSQSSGRAEFF. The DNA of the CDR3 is TGTGCCAGCAGCCAATCTAGCGGGAGGGCGGAGTTCTTC.